Listed here are 29 T cell receptor beta chains from one sample, sequenced in a study of shared clonotypes between healthy human individuals. Method: immunoSEQ multiplex PCR; TCRdb's copy keeps in-frame clones and lacks some. Of over 950,000 clones in the sample, 60% to 85% were seen once. The sample comprised memory CD4+ T cells from PBMCs. Subset described: CD45RA-negative fraction. These receptors originate from a young man in good health. Some clones in this sample may be carry-over from other donors' samples.

This chain links TRBV6-1 with TRBJ1-5, with D unresolved. The CDR3 contains 14 residues. Trimming pared 10 bases from V and 0 bases from J, leaving 13 bases between. Germline V gene data show CDR1 as MNHNS and CDR2 as SASEGT. The CDR3 sequence is CAIQESYSNQPQHF. DNA for the CDR3: TGTGCCATACAAGAGTCATATAGCAATCAGCCCCAGCATTTT.

The chain uses TRBV18 and TRBJ1-1, with D uncertain. The CDR3 is 13 residues long. V lost 3 bases and J lost 3, with 8 bases in between. Germline loops: CDR1 KGHSH, CDR2 LQKENI. CDR3 DNA: TGTGCCAGCTCACCTAATTTATACACTGAAGCTTTCTTT. Translation: CASSPNLYTEAFF.

The chain carries TRBV6-5 and TRBJ2-2; possibly TRBD2 for D (5 bases). The V end lost 4 bases, the J end lost 4 bases, and 13 bases lay between the germline ends. The length of the CDR3 is 15 residues. Germline CDR1 MNHEY, CDR2 SVGAGI. The CDR3 loop reads CASSSPRAGTGELFF. CDR3 sequence (DNA): TGTGCCAGCAGTTCCCCCCGCGCGGGCACCGGGGAGCTGTTTTTT.

The chain uses TRBV7-9 and TRBJ2-7; maybe TRBD2 (6 bases). The CDR3 extends over 15 amino acids. The germline V gene has CDR1 SEHNR and CDR2 FQNEAQ (reference sequence). With 2 bases removed from V and 0 bases from J, the gap between germline ends came to 11 bases. The CDR3 sequence: CASSLFPSVSYEQYF. In DNA form, the CDR3 reads TGTGCCAGCAGCTTATTCCCTAGCGTCTCCTACGAGCAGTACTTC. The full variable domain, in which reference TRBV7-9 and TRBJ2-7 provide the parts outside the CDR3, is DTGVSQNPRHKITKRGQNVTFRCDPISEHNRLYWYRQTLGQGPEFLTYFQNEAQLEKSRLLSDRFSAERPKGSFSTLEIQRTEQGDSAMYLCASSLFPSVSYEQYFGPGTRLTVT.

This chain connects TRBV7-2 to TRBJ1-1; no definite D call. This CDR3 spans 13 amino acids. Germline CDR1 is SGHTA and CDR2 is FQGNSA. V dropped 0 bases and J dropped 5 bases, with 7 bases sitting between them. The CDR3 nucleotides read TGTGCCAGCAGCTTAGCCCAGAGAACTGAAGCTTTCTTT. This sequence encodes CASSLAQRTEAFF.

V usage is TRBV6-5 and J usage is TRBJ2-7; D tentatively fits TRBD1 or TRBD2 (6 bases each). The V gene's germline CDR1 is MNHEY and CDR2 SVGAGI. CDR3 length equals 15 residues. With 0 bases removed from V and 4 bases from J, the gap between germline ends came to 13 bases. The CDR3 spells CASSYSWGAQYEQYF. The CDR3 DNA sequence: TGTGCCAGCAGTTACTCATGGGGGGCACAATACGAGCAGTACTTC.

The chain is built from TRBV7-8 and TRBJ1-1; a weak D match, TRBD1 (6 bases). Trimming removed 5 bases at V and 1 base at J, with 14 bases between. The length of the CDR3 is 15 residues. The germline gives CDR1 SGHVS, CDR2 FQNEAQ. The CDR3 spells CASSPAGGRNTEAFF. The CDR3 region has the DNA TGTGCCAGCAGCCCTGCGGGGGGGCGGAACACTGAAGCTTTCTTT.

This chain connects TRBV27 to TRBJ1-1, with no clear D. Germline values: CDR1 MNHEY, CDR2 SMNVEV (reference sequence). Trimming removed 5 bases from V and 0 bases from J, with 13 bases in between. This CDR3 region has 15 residues. CDR3 sequence (DNA): TGTGCCAGCAGTCCCTGGGGAGGGATGAACACTGAAGCTTTCTTT. Its translation is CASSPWGGMNTEAFF.

The CDR3 loop is CASSQVTSGPTDTQYF. CDR3 in DNA: TGTGCCAGCAGCCAAGTCACTAGCGGGCCCACAGATACGCAGTATTTT. V and J are TRBV4-2 and TRBJ2-3, with 9 bases lining up with TRBD2. The germline V gene encodes CDR1 LGHNA and CDR2 YNFKEQ. This CDR3 contains 16 residues. The V gene end was trimmed by 1 base and the J gene end by 2 bases; junction bases not matched to a gene: 4.

This chain uses TRBV27 with TRBJ1-4; TRBD1 matches 7 bases. Germline lookup yields CDR1 MNHEY and CDR2 SMNVEV (reference sequence). V lost 2 bases to trimming and J lost 4 bases; unmatched junction nucleotides: 4. The CDR3 sequence is 15 residues long. This chain's CDR3 is CASSLPSGGNEKLFF. Written as DNA, the CDR3 is TGTGCCAGCAGTTTACCGTCAGGGGGTAATGAAAAACTGTTTTTT.

The rearrangement uses TRBV6-5 and TRBJ1-2, with 8 bases aligning to TRBD1. The germline CDR1 and CDR2 sequences are MNHEY and SVGAGI. The V segment lost 2 bases and the J segment 2 bases; nucleotides outside the gene matches: 1. The CDR3 is 14 residues long. CDR3 loop: CASSYDRGNYGYTF. In DNA, the CDR3 is TGTGCCAGCAGTTACGACAGGGGAAACTATGGCTACACCTTC.

The J gene is TRBJ1-3, the V gene TRBV9; no clear D. There are 15 residues in the CDR3. Trimming took off 4 bases at V and 0 bases at J, with 11 bases between the two ends. Germline V gene lookup returns CDR1 SGDLS and CDR2 YYNGEE. CDR3 residues: CASSTGPFSGNTIYF. In DNA form, the CDR3 reads TGTGCCAGCAGCACCGGGCCGTTCTCTGGAAACACCATATATTTT.

The V gene is TRBV6-1, the J gene TRBJ1-1; the D is unclear. With 11 bases removed from V and 5 bases from J, the gap between germline ends came to 9 bases. This CDR3 has 10 residues. The germline V gene encodes CDR1 MNHNS and CDR2 SASEGT. CDR3 residues: CAVGRTEAFF. The CDR3 bases are TGTGCCGTGGGAAGAACTGAAGCTTTCTTT.

In its sample, this clone was seen a few times. CDR3 bases: TGTGCCAGTAGTGTTACAGGGGGAGGGAACACTGAAGCTTTCTTT. Encoded protein: CASSVTGGGNTEAFF. The V call is TRBV19, the J call TRBJ1-1; 8 bases match TRBD1. V shed 5 bases, J shed 1 base, and the junction held 6 bases outside the gene matches. The CDR3 contains 15 residues. CDR1 is LNHDA and CDR2 is SQIVND in the germline V gene (reference sequence).

CDR3 protein: CASSVQGFTEAFF. The CDR3 nucleotides read TGTGCCAGCAGTGTACAGGGGTTCACTGAAGCTTTCTTT. The gene calls are TRBV2 and TRBJ1-1, with 7 positions matching TRBD1. With 4 bases clipped from V and 4 bases from J, the junction kept 3 bases outside the gene matches. Germline loops: CDR1 SNHLY, CDR2 FYNNEI. This CDR3 is built from 13 residues.

This chain joins TRBV5-6 and TRBJ2-7; TRBD2 might be the D (6 bases). Trimming removed 4 bases at V and 5 bases at J, with 7 bases between. Germline CDR1 and CDR2: SGHDT and YYEEEE. CDR3 length equals 11 residues. CDR3 bases: TGTGCCAGCAGCGGAGGGGACGAGCAGTACTTC. Its protein product is CASSGGDEQYF.

This chain connects TRBV6-1 to TRBJ2-5, with D maybe TRBD2 (5 bases). CDR3 length: 15 amino acids. The germline V gene has CDR1 MNHNS and CDR2 SASEGT. The V end lost 5 bases, the J end lost 5 bases, and 18 bases lay between the germline ends. The CDR3 DNA reads as TGTGCCAGCAGTATATCCCTTTCTGGCGGGGAGACCCAGTACTTC. Translation: CASSISLSGGETQYF.

Concerning this clone itself: This clone may be a read error of a much larger clone one base away. The sample has other DNA sequences that encode this CDR3 too. J is TRBJ2-3 and V is TRBV12-2; TRBD2, the D gene given by the table, was not confirmed from the DNA. TRBV12-2 is tagged as a pseudogene. The CDR3 sequence is 18 residues long. CDR3 in amino acids: CASRQHDSPSGDTDTQYF. As DNA, the CDR3 is TGTGCAAGCCGCCAACACGATAGCCCTAGCGGGGACACAGATACGCAGTATTTT.

CDR3 region: CASSDDHGELFF. CDR3 nucleotide sequence: TGTGCCAGCAGTGACGATCACGGGGAGCTGTTTTTT. The chain links TRBV2 to TRBJ2-2; the D is unclear. The germline gives CDR1 SNHLY, CDR2 FYNNEI. This CDR3 is 12 amino acids long. V was pared by 3 bases and J by 7 bases, with 6 bases between.

With respect to this clone: A read error may account for a junction end that differs from germline. The genes are TRBV6-1 and TRBJ1-2; TRBD1 might be the D (6 bases). The CDR3 spans 13 residues. Germline CDR1 reads MNHNS; CDR2 reads SASEGT. CDR3 bases: TGTGCCAGCAGGGGACACCTTAACTATGGCTACGCCTTC. This translates into CASRGHLNYGYAF.

In its sample, this clone was seen a few times. CDR3 sequence: CASSIIRGNQPQHF. CDR3 nucleotide sequence: TGTGCCAGTAGTATCATCAGGGGCAATCAGCCCCAGCATTTT. This chain uses TRBV19 with TRBJ1-5; the D gene is possibly TRBD1 (5 bases). Trimming removed 3 bases at V and 2 bases at J, with 8 bases between. Per germline, CDR1 LNHDA and CDR2 SQIVND (reference sequence). The CDR3 consists of 14 residues.

The chain recombines TRBV25-1 with TRBJ2-3; weak D call: TRBD2 (6 bases). V was cut by 4 bases and J by 6 bases, with 14 bases left in between. The CDR3 runs 14 residues. Germline V gene data show CDR1 as MGHDK and CDR2 as SYGVNS. The DNA of the CDR3 is TGTGCCAGCAGTGCTCCGGGAGCCCTCGATACGCAGTATTTT. It is translated as CASSAPGALDTQYF.

This sequence joins TRBV7-3 and TRBJ2-2, with D tentatively TRBD1 (5 bases). This CDR3 is 16 amino acids long. V lost 5 bases and J lost 2, with 15 bases in between. Germline CDR1 reads SGHTA; CDR2 reads FQGTGA. The CDR3 sequence: CASSASSRANTGELFF. The CDR3 nucleotides read TGTGCCAGCAGCGCCAGTTCCAGGGCCAACACCGGGGAGCTGTTTTTT.

The chain is built from TRBV9 and TRBJ1-2; D is undetermined. V dropped 0 bases and J dropped 4 bases, with 10 bases sitting between them. The germline CDR1 and CDR2 sequences are SGDLS and YYNGEE. This CDR3 has 14 amino acids. CDR3 region: CASSVGQMLYGYTF. In nucleotides, the CDR3 is TGTGCCAGCAGCGTAGGGCAGATGCTCTATGGCTACACCTTC.

This clone was seen a single time. This chain links TRBV21-1 with TRBJ1-2. TRBV21-1 has pseudogene status. CDR3 length: 16 amino acids. CDR3 residues: CASRPHRHLPNYGYTF. CDR3 nucleotides: TGTGCCAGCAGACCTCATAGGCATCTTCCTAACTATGGCTACACCTTC.

With regard to this clone: Other DNA sequences in this specimen translate into the identical CDR3. This chain links TRBV2 with TRBJ2-3; no firm D call. Trimming removed 4 bases from V and 1 base from J, with 9 bases in between. The germline V gene encodes CDR1 SNHLY and CDR2 FYNNEI. The CDR3 has 14 amino acids. The CDR3 DNA follows: TGTGCCAGCAGTGTAGTAGGCGGCACAGATACGCAGTATTTT. Translation gives CASSVVGGTDTQYF.

The chain is built from TRBV18 and TRBJ1-4, with a possible D match to TRBD1 (5 bases). CDR3 length equals 15 residues. Trimming removed 1 base from V and 13 bases from J, with 19 bases in between. The germline V gene has CDR1 KGHSH and CDR2 LQKENI. The CDR3 sequence: CASSPLGTLPEGLFF. DNA for the CDR3: TGTGCCAGCTCACCACTCGGGACGCTCCCGGAGGGACTGTTTTTT.

V gene TRBV11-1 combines with J gene TRBJ1-1; D ambiguous. The CDR3 spans 15 residues. Germline-derived CDR1 and CDR2 are SGHAT and FQDESV (reference sequence). With 1 base removed from V and 1 base from J, the gap between germline ends came to 10 bases. The CDR3 nucleotides read TGTGCCAGCAGCTTAGATCTGGGAACGAACACTGAAGCTTTCTTT. Amino acid sequence: CASSLDLGTNTEAFF.

The rearrangement uses TRBV9 and TRBJ2-2, with 9 bases fitting TRBD1. Germline V CDR1 and CDR2: SGDLS, YYNGEE. This CDR3 has 15 amino acids. J gave up 3 bases and V 4 bases, and 4 bases lay outside the gene matches. The CDR3 sequence is CASSFRTGDTGELFF. CDR3 sequence (DNA): TGTGCCAGCAGCTTCAGGACAGGGGACACCGGGGAGCTGTTTTTT.